This T cell receptor (beta chain) emerged from a study of naive and memory T cell subsets. This clonotype was counted ten times or more. Its antigen remains unidentified. Regarding the study as a whole: Diversity fell and Gini index rose from naive through CM, EM, EMRA. No ground truth validated the naive and memory repertoire findings.

Separate alpha and beta amplification began at the second PCR step. CD45RA-CD27- cells were effector memory; CD45RA+CD27- cells were EMRA. Two oligonucleotides, mixed equimolar, formed the beta constant-region primer covering TRBC1 and TRBC2. Each CDR3 protein gets one entry after TCRdb re-called the UMI-ligation and nested PCR reads with MiXCR. Here the sample spans some 28,000 distinct CDR3 sequences, around 10% being singletons. The sequence was obtained from a human donor in good health. Input material: effector memory CD4+ T cells from blood. Subset indicated: effector memory, CD45RA- CD27-.

CDR3 region: CASSPRNRPTDTQYF. Here the CDR3 DNA reads TGTGCCAGCAGCCCACGGAACCGCCCCACAGATACGCAGTATTTT. The V call is TRBV7-9, the J call TRBJ2-3; D not certain. The CDR3 length is 15 residues. Germline assignment: CDR1 SEHNR and CDR2 FQNEAQ (reference sequence). Deletions cut 5 bases from V and 2 bases from J, with 14 bases between.